The clone carrying this T cell receptor beta chain was picked up a small number of times. Its target is unknown. This specimen belongs to a study of T cells in localized non-small cell lung cancer. Whole-study findings and limits: Tumor trailed uninvolved adjacent lung in T cell clonality, which peaked there. When the top 100 tumor clones were examined, a median about 60 of them also appeared in the adjacent lung, which was paired and uninvolved.

Here immunoSEQ multiplex PCR was the method, and the copy in TCRdb shows in-frame clones only, minus some. The sample carries roughly 1,900 clones, about 20% recorded once. Germline CDR1 is ENHRY and CDR2 is SYGVKD. The V and J ends lost 7 bases and 0 bases respectively, with 6 bases between them. The CDR3 runs to 12 residues. Two independent pathologists confirmed no atypia in lung taken at least 2 cm from tumor. The J gene is TRBJ1-2, the V gene TRBV10-3; no definite D call. The clonotype originates from a woman aged 40-75 years with stage I lung adenocarcinoma. The sample here was normal lung tissue next to the tumor, taken before any cancer treatment. The CDR3 coding sequence is TGTGCCATCACAGCCGCTAACTATGGCTACACCTTC. It yields the protein CAITAANYGYTF.